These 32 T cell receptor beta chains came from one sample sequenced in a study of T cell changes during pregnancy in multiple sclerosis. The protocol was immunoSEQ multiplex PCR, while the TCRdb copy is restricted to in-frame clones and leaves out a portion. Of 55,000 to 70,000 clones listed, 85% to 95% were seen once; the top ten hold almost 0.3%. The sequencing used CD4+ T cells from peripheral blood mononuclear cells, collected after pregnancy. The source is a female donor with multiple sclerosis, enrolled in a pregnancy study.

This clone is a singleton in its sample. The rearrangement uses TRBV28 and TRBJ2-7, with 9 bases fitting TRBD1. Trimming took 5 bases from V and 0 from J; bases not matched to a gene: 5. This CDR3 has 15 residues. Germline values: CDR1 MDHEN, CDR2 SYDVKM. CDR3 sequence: CASSLGTGSSYEQYF. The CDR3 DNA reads TGTGCCAGCAGTCTCGGGACAGGGAGCTCCTACGAGCAGTACTTC.

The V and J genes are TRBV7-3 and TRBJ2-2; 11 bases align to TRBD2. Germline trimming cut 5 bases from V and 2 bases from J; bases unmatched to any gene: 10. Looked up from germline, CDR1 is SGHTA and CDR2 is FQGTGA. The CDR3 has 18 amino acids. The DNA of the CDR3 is TGTGCCAGCAGCCCCGGACTAGCGGGCTTTGCTAACACCGGGGAGCTGTTTTTT. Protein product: CASSPGLAGFANTGELFF. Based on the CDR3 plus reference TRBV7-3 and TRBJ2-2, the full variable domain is GAGVSQTPSNKVTEKGKYVELRCDPISGHTALYWYRQSLGQGPEFLIYFQGTGAADDSGLPNDRFFAVRPEGSVSTLKIQRTERGDSAVYLCASSPGLAGFANTGELFFGEGSRLTVL.

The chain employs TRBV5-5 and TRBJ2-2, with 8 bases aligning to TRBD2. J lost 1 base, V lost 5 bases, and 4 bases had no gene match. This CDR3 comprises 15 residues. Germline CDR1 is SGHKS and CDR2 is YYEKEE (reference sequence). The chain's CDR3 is CASSYTSGNTGELFF. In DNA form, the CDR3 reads TGTGCCAGCAGTTATACTAGCGGGAACACCGGGGAGCTGTTTTTT.

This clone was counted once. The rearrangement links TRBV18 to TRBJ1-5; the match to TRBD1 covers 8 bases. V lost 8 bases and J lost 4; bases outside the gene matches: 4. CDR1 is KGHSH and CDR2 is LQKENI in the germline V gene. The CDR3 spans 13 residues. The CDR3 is CASTGTGNQPQHF. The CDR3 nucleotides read TGTGCCAGCACAGGGACAGGAAATCAGCCCCAGCATTTT.

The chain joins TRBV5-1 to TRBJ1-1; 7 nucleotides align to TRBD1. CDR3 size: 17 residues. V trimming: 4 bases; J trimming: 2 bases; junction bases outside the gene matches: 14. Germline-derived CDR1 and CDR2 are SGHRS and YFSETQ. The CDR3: CASSPPRQGGINTEAFF. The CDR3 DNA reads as TGCGCCAGCAGCCCCCCCCGCCAGGGGGGCATAAACACTGAAGCTTTCTTT.

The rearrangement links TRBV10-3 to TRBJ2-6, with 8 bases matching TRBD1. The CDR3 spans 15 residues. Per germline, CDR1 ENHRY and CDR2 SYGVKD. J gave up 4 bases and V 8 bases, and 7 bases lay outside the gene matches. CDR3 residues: CAIGDRGAGANVLTF. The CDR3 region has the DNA TGTGCCATCGGAGACAGGGGCGCCGGGGCCAACGTCCTGACTTTC.

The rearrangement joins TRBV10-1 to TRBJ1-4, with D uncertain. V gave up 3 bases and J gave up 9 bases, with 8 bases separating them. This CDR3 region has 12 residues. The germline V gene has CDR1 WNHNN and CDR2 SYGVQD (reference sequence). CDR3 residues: CASSDSGKKLFF. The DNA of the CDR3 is TGCGCCAGCAGTGACTCCGGGAAAAAACTGTTTTTT.

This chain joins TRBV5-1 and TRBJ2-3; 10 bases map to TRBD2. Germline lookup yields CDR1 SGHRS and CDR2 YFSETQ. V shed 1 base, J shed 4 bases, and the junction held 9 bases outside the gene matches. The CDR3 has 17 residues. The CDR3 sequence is CASSLRSGRARADTQYF. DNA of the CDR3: TGCGCCAGCAGCTTGCGCAGCGGGAGGGCCCGTGCAGATACGCAGTATTTT. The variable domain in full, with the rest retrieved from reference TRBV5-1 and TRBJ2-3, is KAGVTQTPRYLIKTRGQQVTLSCSPISGHRSVSWYQQTPGQGLQFLFEYFSETQRNKGNFPGRFSGRQFSNSRSEMNVSTLELGDSALYLCASSLRSGRARADTQYFGPGTRLTVL.

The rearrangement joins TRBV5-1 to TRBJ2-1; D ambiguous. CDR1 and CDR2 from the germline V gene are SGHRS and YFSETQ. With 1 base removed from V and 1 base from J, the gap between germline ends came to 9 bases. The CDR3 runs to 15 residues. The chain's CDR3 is CASSLNQLSYNEQFF. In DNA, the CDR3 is TGCGCCAGCAGCTTGAATCAATTGTCCTACAATGAGCAGTTCTTC.

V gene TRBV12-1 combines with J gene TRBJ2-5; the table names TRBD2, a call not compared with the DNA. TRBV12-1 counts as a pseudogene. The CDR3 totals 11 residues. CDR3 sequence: CASIHRVRGNF. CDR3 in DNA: TGTGCCAGCATCCACCGGGTCCGAGGAAACTTC.

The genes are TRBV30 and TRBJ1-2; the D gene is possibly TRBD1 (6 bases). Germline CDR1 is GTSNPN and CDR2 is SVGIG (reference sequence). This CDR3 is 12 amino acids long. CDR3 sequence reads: CAVTGTVYGYTF. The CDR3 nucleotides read TGTGCAGTGACAGGAACGGTCTATGGCTACACCTTC.

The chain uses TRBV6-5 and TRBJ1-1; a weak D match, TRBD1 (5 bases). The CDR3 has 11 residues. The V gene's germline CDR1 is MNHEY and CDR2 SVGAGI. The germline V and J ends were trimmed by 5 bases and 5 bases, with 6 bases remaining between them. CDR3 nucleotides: TGTGCCAGCAGTCAGGGAACTGAAGCTTTCTTT. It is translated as CASSQGTEAFF.

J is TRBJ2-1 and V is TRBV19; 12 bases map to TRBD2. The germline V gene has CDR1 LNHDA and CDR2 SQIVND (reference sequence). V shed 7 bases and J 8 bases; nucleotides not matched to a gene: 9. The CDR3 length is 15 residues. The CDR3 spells CASIHLAGGVYEQFF. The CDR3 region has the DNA TGTGCCAGTATCCACCTAGCGGGAGGGGTCTATGAGCAGTTCTTC.

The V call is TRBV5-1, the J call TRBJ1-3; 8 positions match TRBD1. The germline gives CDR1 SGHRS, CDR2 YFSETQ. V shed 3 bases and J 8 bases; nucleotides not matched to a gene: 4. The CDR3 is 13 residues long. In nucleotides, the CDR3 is TGCGCCAGCAGCTGGACAGGGAGGGACACCATATATTTT. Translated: CASSWTGRDTIYF.

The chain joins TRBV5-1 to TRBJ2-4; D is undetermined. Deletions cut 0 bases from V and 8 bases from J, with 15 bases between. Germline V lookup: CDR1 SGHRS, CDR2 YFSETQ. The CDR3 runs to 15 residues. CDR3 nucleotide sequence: TGCGCCAGCAGCTTGGCGGCAGGCCAGTTGGACATTCAGTACTTC. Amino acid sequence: CASSLAAGQLDIQYF.

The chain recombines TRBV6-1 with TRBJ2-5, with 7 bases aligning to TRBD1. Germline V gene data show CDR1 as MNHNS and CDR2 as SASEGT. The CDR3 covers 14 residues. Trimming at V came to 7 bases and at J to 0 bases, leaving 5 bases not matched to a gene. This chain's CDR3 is CASTLDRYQETQYF. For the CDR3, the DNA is TGTGCCAGCACCCTGGACAGGTACCAAGAGACCCAGTACTTC.

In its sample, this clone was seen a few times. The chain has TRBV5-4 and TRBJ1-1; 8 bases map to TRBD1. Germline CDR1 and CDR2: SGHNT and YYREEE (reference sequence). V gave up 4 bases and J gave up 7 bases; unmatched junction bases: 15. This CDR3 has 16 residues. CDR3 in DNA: TGTGCCAGCAGCCTACCCGCAGGGGGCGGTGGTGGTGAAGCTTTCTTT. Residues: CASSLPAGGGGGEAFF.

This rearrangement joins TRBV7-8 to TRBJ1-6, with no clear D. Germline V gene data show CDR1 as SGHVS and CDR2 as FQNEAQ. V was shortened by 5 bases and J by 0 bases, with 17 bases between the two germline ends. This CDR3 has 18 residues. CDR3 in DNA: TGTGCCAGCAGCCCGGATCTCCGAGGGAGCTCCTATAATTCACCCCTCCACTTT. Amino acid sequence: CASSPDLRGSSYNSPLHF.

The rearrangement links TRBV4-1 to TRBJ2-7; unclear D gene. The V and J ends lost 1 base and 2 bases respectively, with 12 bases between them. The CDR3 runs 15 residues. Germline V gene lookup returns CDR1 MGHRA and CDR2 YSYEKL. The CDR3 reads CASSQGDTQPYEQYF. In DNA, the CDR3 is TGCGCCAGCAGCCAAGGAGACACTCAGCCCTACGAGCAGTACTTC.

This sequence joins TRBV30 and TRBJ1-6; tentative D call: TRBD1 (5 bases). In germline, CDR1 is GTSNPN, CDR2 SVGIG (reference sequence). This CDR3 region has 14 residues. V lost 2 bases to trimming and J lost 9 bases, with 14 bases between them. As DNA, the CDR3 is TGTGCCTGGAGTTATGGGCAGGGAGGTTCACCCCTCCACTTT. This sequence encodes CAWSYGQGGSPLHF.

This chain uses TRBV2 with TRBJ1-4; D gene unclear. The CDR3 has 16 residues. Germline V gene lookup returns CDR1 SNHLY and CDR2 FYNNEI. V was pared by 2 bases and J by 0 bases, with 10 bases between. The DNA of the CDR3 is TGTGCCAGCAGTGAAACTCTACCTGCAACTAATGAAAAACTGTTTTTT. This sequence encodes CASSETLPATNEKLFF.

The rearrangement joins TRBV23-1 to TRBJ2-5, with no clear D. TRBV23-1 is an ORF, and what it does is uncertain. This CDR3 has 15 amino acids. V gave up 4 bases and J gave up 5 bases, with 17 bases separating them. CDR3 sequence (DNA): TGCGCCAGCAGTCGGATCACGGCCAGGTGGGAGACCCAGTACTTC. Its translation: CASSRITARWETQYF.

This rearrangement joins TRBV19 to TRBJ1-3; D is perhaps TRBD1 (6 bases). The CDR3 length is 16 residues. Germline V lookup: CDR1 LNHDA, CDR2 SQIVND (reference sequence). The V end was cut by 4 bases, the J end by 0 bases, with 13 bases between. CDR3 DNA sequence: TGTGCCAGTAGTAGTAGGACAGTGGACTCTGGAAACACCATATATTTT. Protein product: CASSSRTVDSGNTIYF. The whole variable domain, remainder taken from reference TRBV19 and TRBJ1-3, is DGGITQSPKYLFRKEGQNVTLSCEQNLNHDAMYWYRQDPGQGLRLIYYSQIVNDFQKGDIAEGYSVSREKKESFPLTVTSAQKNPTAFYLCASSSRTVDSGNTIYFGEGSWLTVV.

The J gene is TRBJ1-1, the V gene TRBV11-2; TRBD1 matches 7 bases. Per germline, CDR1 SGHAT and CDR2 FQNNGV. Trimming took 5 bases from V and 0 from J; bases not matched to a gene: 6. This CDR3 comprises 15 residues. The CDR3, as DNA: TGTGCCAGCAGCCGTACGGGACAGATGAACACTGAAGCTTTCTTT. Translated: CASSRTGQMNTEAFF.

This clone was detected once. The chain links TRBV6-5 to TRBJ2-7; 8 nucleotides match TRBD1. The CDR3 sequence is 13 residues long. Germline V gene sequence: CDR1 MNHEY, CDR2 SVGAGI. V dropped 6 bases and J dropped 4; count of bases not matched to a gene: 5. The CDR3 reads CASSVTGGYEQYF. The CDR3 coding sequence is TGTGCCAGCAGCGTTACAGGGGGGTACGAGCAGTACTTC.

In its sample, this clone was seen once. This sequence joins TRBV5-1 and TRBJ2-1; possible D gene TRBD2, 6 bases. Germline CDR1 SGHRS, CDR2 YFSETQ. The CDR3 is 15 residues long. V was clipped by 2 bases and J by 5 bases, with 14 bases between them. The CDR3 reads CASSFGSQRDNEQFF. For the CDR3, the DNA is TGCGCCAGCAGCTTCGGATCCCAGCGGGACAATGAGCAGTTCTTC.

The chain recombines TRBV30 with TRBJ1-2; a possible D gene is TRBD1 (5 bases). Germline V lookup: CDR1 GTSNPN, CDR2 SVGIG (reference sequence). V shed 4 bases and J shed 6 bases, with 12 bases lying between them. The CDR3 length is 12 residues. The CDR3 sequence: CAWKGRVDGYTF. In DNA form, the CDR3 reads TGTGCCTGGAAAGGCAGGGTTGATGGCTACACCTTC.

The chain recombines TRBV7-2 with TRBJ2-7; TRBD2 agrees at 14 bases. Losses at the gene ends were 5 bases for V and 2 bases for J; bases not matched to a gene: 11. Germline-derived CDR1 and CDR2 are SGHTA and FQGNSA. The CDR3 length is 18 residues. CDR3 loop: CASSLRTSGRPGPYEQYF. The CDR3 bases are TGTGCCAGCAGCCTCCGGACTAGCGGGAGGCCGGGGCCCTACGAGCAGTACTTC. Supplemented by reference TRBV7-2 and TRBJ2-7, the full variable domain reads GAGVSQSPSNKVTEKGKDVELRCDPISGHTALYWYRQSLGQGLEFLIYFQGNSAPDKSGLPSDRFSAERTGGSVSTLTIQRTQQEDSAVYLCASSLRTSGRPGPYEQYFGPGTRLTVT.

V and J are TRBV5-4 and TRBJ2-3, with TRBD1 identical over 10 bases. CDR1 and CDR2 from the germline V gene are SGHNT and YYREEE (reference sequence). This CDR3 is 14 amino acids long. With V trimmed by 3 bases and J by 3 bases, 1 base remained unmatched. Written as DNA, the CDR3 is TGTGCCAGCAGCTGGACAGGGGGGACAGATACGCAGTATTTT. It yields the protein CASSWTGGTDTQYF.

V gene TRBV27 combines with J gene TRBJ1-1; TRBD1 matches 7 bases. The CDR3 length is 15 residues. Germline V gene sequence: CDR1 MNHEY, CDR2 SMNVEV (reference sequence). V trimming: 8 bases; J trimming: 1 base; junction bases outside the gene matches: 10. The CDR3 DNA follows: TGTGCCAGCGGACGGACAGGAGCTGGGAACACTGAAGCTTTCTTT. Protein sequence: CASGRTGAGNTEAFF.

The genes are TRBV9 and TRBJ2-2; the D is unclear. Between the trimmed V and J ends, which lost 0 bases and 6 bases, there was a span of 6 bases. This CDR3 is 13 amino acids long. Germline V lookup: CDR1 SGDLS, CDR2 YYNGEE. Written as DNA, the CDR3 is TGTGCCAGCAGCGTAGCTAGTTCCGGGGAGCTGTTTTTT. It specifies CASSVASSGELFF.

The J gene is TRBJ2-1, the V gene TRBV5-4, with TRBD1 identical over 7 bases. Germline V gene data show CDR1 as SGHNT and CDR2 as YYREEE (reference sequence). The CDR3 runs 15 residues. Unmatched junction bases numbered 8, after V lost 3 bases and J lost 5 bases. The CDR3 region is CASSSRDRIDNEQFF. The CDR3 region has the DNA TGTGCCAGCAGCTCCCGGGACAGAATAGACAATGAGCAGTTCTTC.